Detailed here is one T cell receptor (beta chain). Its antigen is as yet unknown. TCRdb keeps only in-frame clones here, not all; method: immunoSEQ multiplex PCR. The table lists 85,000 to 110,000 clones, roughly 80% of them singletons, with about 2.6% in the top ten. This entry comes from a study of T cell clones after liver transplantation. Regarding the study as a whole: Conclusions were preliminary, with small, heterogeneous patient groups. Graft donor-reactive T cells possibly entered the graft instead of undergoing deletion. Low donor cell numbers restricted donor-reactive repertoire measurement in a couple of subjects.

The sequence derives from a human patient who received a liver transplant. The graft donor may have contributed some T cells. The material sequenced was CD4+ T cells from blood, taken approximately 45 months after liver transplant.

CDR3 sequence (DNA): TGTGCCAGCAGCTTAACTAGCACCGGGGAGCTGTTTTTT. Translation gives CASSLTSTGELFF. The chain employs TRBV7-3 and TRBJ2-2, with no clear D. CDR1 SGHTA and CDR2 FQGTGA come from the germline V gene. This CDR3 is 13 amino acids long. The ends were cut back, 0 bases at V and 4 bases at J, with 3 bases in the middle.